Shown below are 14 T cell receptor beta chains from a single sample sequenced in a study of T cell responses to AZD1222 COVID-19 vaccine. Clones were sequenced by immunoSEQ multiplex PCR, and TCRdb holds only the in-frame ones, with some missing. There are 150,000 or so clones in the sample; more than 85% occur only once, and 1.1% to 1.5% lies in the top ten. The sample consisted of peripheral blood, taken on day 0 of AZD1222 vaccination. Source of these receptors: an adult in good health.

The J gene is TRBJ2-2, the V gene TRBV19; D is ambiguous. Trimming took off 5 bases at V and 0 bases at J, with 7 bases between the two ends. The CDR3 runs 14 residues. The V gene's germline CDR1 is LNHDA and CDR2 SQIVND (reference sequence). The CDR3 DNA reads TGTGCCAGTAGTGTATTCGCGAACACCGGGGAGCTGTTTTTT. Residues: CASSVFANTGELFF.

The J gene is TRBJ2-7, the V gene TRBV7-9; D call uncertain. The V and J ends lost 5 bases and 5 bases respectively, with 7 bases between them. The CDR3 has 11 residues. CDR1 and CDR2 (germline): SEHNR, FQNEAQ (reference sequence). The CDR3, as DNA: TGTGCCAGCAGCGAGGCGGACGAGCAGTACTTC. Translating it yields CASSEADEQYF.

This chain links TRBV30 with TRBJ1-2, with D unresolved. Germline V gives CDR1 GTSNPN, CDR2 SVGIG (reference sequence). Trimming left V 0 bases short and J 2 bases short, with 10 bases between. The CDR3 runs 14 residues. CDR3 sequence reads: CAWSVGRLNYGYTF. The CDR3 nucleotides read TGTGCCTGGAGTGTGGGTCGCTTGAACTATGGCTACACCTTC.

This chain joins TRBV6-6 and TRBJ1-5; tentatively, D is TRBD1 (6 bases). Trimming took off 2 bases at V and 6 bases at J, with 14 bases between the two ends. This CDR3 contains 15 residues. Germline V lookup: CDR1 MNHNY, CDR2 SVGAGI (reference sequence). CDR3 DNA sequence: TGTGCCAGCAGTTACGTAAGGACAGAGACTCAGCCCCAGCATTTT. It specifies CASSYVRTETQPQHF.

This clone was observed once. The gene calls are TRBV6-5 and TRBJ1-1, with TRBD1 matching 9 bases. With V trimmed by 7 bases and J by 1 base, 4 bases remained unmatched. Germline V gives CDR1 MNHEY, CDR2 SVGAGI. CDR3 length: 14 residues. This CDR3 is CASNPGQGNTEAFF. In DNA, the CDR3 is TGTGCCAGCAACCCGGGACAGGGGAACACTGAAGCTTTCTTT.

This clone appeared a few times. This sequence joins TRBV4-3 and TRBJ2-1; TRBD2 matches 8 bases. Trimming removed 1 base from V and 3 bases from J; junction bases left unmatched: 5. The germline V gene encodes CDR1 LGHNA and CDR2 YSLEER. This CDR3 contains 16 residues. The CDR3 DNA reads as TGCGCCAGCAGCCAAGGCGAGGGACTAGGCTACAATGAGCAGTTCTTC. Protein: CASSQGEGLGYNEQFF.

In nucleotides, the CDR3 is TGCGCCAGCAGCTCGCTACCTCCCGGGGAGGGGGTCGGCCATGAGCAGTTCTTC. This translates into CASSSLPPGEGVGHEQFF. This chain connects TRBV5-1 to TRBJ2-1, with D perhaps TRBD2 (7 bases). Per germline, CDR1 SGHRS and CDR2 YFSETQ. V was cut by 3 bases and J by 8 bases, with 27 bases left in between. This CDR3 contains 18 residues.

A single count supports this clone. This rearrangement joins TRBV10-3 to TRBJ2-5; the D gene is possibly TRBD2 (7 bases). Trimming took 2 bases from V and 3 from J, leaving 10 bases between them. CDR3 length equals 14 residues. In germline, CDR1 is ENHRY, CDR2 SYGVKD. For the CDR3, the DNA is TGTGCCATCAGTGAGGTAGGGGGGGAAGAGACCCAGTACTTC. Its protein product is CAISEVGGEETQYF.

The chain links TRBV29-1 to TRBJ1-2; 7 positions agree with TRBD1. The V and J ends lost 3 bases and 5 bases, in that order; junction bases with no gene match: 9. The V gene's germline CDR1 is SQVTM and CDR2 ANQGSEA. CDR3 size: 14 residues. The CDR3 sequence: CSVDTGASRYGYTF. CDR3 nucleotide sequence: TGCAGCGTTGATACAGGGGCCTCACGATATGGCTACACCTTC. The full variable domain, with the rest looked up from reference TRBV29-1 and TRBJ1-2, is SAVISQKPSRDICQRGTSLTIQCQVDSQVTMMFWYRQQPGQSLTLIATANQGSEATYESGFVIDKFPISRPNLTFSTLTVSNMSPEDSSIYLCSVDTGASRYGYTFGSGTRLTVV.

The rearrangement joins TRBV7-9 to TRBJ2-1; 11 nucleotides agree with TRBD2. CDR1 is SEHNR, CDR2 FQNEAQ, per germline (reference sequence). CDR3 length: 16 residues. V was clipped by 5 bases and J by 3 bases; unmatched bases: 6. In DNA form, the CDR3 reads TGTGCCAGCAGCCGCTCCGGGACTAGCGGCTACAATGAGCAGTTCTTC. It encodes CASSRSGTSGYNEQFF.

The chain joins TRBV27 to TRBJ2-6; 7 bases line up with TRBD2. Germline trimming cut 7 bases from V and 2 bases from J; bases unmatched to any gene: 2. The CDR3 covers 14 residues. Germline CDR1 MNHEY, CDR2 SMNVEV (reference sequence). CDR3 sequence: CASTGGAGANVLTF. CDR3 nucleotides: TGTGCCAGCACTGGGGGGGCTGGGGCCAACGTCCTGACTTTC.

The chain has TRBV30 and TRBJ1-1; D remains ambiguous. The ends were cut back, 4 bases at V and 5 bases at J, with 14 bases in the middle. From germline, CDR1 is GTSNPN and CDR2 SVGIG (reference sequence). The CDR3 loop spans 13 amino acids. The CDR3 nucleotides are TGTGCCTGGACCACAGCCGCAAAAACTGAAGCTTTCTTT. It encodes CAWTTAAKTEAFF.

This chain links TRBV15 with TRBJ2-1; D is perhaps TRBD2 (6 bases). This CDR3 region has 15 residues. V dropped 2 bases and J dropped 8 bases, with 16 bases sitting between them. The germline V gene encodes CDR1 LNHNV and CDR2 YYDKDF (reference sequence). CDR3 bases: TGTGCCACCAGCAGACGAGACGGGAGCTGGGATGAGCAGTTCTTC. It encodes CATSRRDGSWDEQFF.

The V and J genes are TRBV27 and TRBJ2-1, with 10 bases aligning to TRBD1. This CDR3 is built from 15 residues. The V segment lost 7 bases and the J segment 4 bases; nucleotides outside the gene matches: 7. In germline, CDR1 is MNHEY, CDR2 SMNVEV (reference sequence). The CDR3 sequence: CASTGQGQGYNEQFF. DNA of the CDR3: TGTGCCAGCACTGGTCAGGGACAGGGGTACAATGAGCAGTTCTTC.